The 9 T cell receptor beta chains reported below all come from one sample, sequenced in a study of Tregs in tolerant kidney transplant recipients. Repertoires were generated with immunoSEQ multiplex PCR, while TCRdb's copy carries only in-frame clones and drops some. The sample lists about 77,000 clones, 95% to 98% occurring once. The sequenced sample was CD4+ T cells from blood, obtained before the transplant. The source of these receptors is a human donor who received a combined kidney and bone marrow transplant.

The V call is TRBV6-5, the J call TRBJ2-2; D may be TRBD1 (6 bases). CDR1 and CDR2 from the germline V gene are MNHEY and SVGAGI. CDR3 length: 13 amino acids. V dropped 6 bases and J dropped 5 bases, with 10 bases sitting between them. This chain's CDR3 is CASRRTETGELFF. In nucleotides, the CDR3 is TGTGCCAGCAGGCGGACAGAGACCGGGGAGCTGTTTTTT.

The chain recombines TRBV7-2 with TRBJ2-1, with 7 bases aligning to TRBD2. The CDR3 sequence is 16 residues long. Germline lookup yields CDR1 SGHTA and CDR2 FQGNSA. V was pared by 6 bases and J by 2 bases, with 10 bases of the junction left unmatched. The CDR3 coding sequence is TGTGCCAGCAGTCTAGTAGGCGCGGGGGCCTACAATGAGCAGTTCTTC. As protein: CASSLVGAGAYNEQFF.

The chain links TRBV9 to TRBJ2-1, with 8 bases lining up with TRBD2. Looked up from germline, CDR1 is SGDLS and CDR2 is YYNGEE. The CDR3 length is 14 residues. Trimming cost V 2 bases and J 5 bases; bases outside gene matches: 3. The CDR3 coding sequence is TGTGCCAGCAGCGTCACTAGCGGAAACAATGAGCAGTTCTTC. Protein sequence: CASSVTSGNNEQFF.

This clone was picked up one time. The chain carries TRBV4-3 and TRBJ1-1, with unresolved D. Trimming pared 0 bases from V and 9 bases from J, leaving 11 bases between. There are 13 residues in the CDR3. Germline V gives CDR1 LGHNA, CDR2 YSLEER. The CDR3 coding sequence is TGCGCCAGCAGCCAAGAGGCGGGCTTAAAAGCTTTCTTT. This translates into CASSQEAGLKAFF.

The CDR3 coding sequence is TGTGCCAGCAGACTGATACAGGGAGAGACCCAGTACTTC. Translating gives CASRLIQGETQYF. J is TRBJ2-5 and V is TRBV5-6; D perhaps matches TRBD1 (6 bases). V lost 5 bases and J 4 bases, leaving 12 bases between the germline ends. The length of the CDR3 is 13 residues. CDR1 SGHDT and CDR2 YYEEEE come from the germline V gene.

The CDR3 here is CASSLGSASSYEQYF. CDR3 DNA sequence: TGTGCCAGCAGCTTAGGTAGCGCGAGCTCCTACGAGCAGTACTTC. J is TRBJ2-7 and V is TRBV7-2, with D perhaps matching TRBD2 (5 bases). Germline V gene data show CDR1 as SGHTA and CDR2 as FQGNSA. V lost 1 base, J lost 0 bases, and 10 bases lay in between. This CDR3 region has 15 residues.

This clone appeared a single time. CDR3 bases: TGTGCCAGCAGACAGCAGGGGCAGAATGAGCAGTTCTTC. It yields the protein CASRQQGQNEQFF. This chain links TRBV27 with TRBJ2-1, with D possibly TRBD1 on 6 matching bases. The V gene's germline CDR1 is MNHEY and CDR2 SMNVEV (reference sequence). The ends were cut back, 6 bases at V and 7 bases at J, with 13 bases in the middle. The CDR3 contains 13 residues.

The chain joins TRBV29-1 to TRBJ1-2; TRBD1 aligns across 10 bases. J was trimmed by 5 bases and V by 5 bases; bases with no gene match: 8. Germline CDR1 is SQVTM and CDR2 is ANQGSEA. The CDR3 loop spans 14 amino acids. DNA for the CDR3: TGCAGCGTTAGTGGGGGACAGGGGTGGTATGGCTACACCTTC. This translates into CSVSGGQGWYGYTF.

The chain links TRBV25-1 to TRBJ2-2; 8 bases are a match to TRBD1. This CDR3 spans 16 amino acids. Germline CDR1 MGHDK, CDR2 SYGVNS. V lost 3 bases to trimming and J lost 1 base; unmatched junction nucleotides: 4. The CDR3, as DNA: TGTGCCAGCAGTGAGCCCGGGACAGGGAACACCGGGGAGCTGTTTTTT. As protein: CASSEPGTGNTGELFF. The full variable domain, with the rest looked up from reference TRBV25-1 and TRBJ2-2, is EADIYQTPRYLVIGTGKKITLECSQTMGHDKMYWYQQDPGMELHLIHYSYGVNSTEKGDLSSESTVSRIRTEHFPLTLESARPSHTSQYLCASSEPGTGNTGELFFGEGSRLTVL.